The rows below give T cell receptor beta chains drawn from one sample of a study of cytomegalovirus exposure and HLA in healthy donors. Some clones are missing from TCRdb's copy, which holds only in-frame ones; the method was immunoSEQ multiplex PCR. The sample records roughly 200,000 clones, 65% to 85% being singletons. Sequenced material: PBMCs. The receptor set was obtained from a man aged 25 to 40 in good health and CMV-seronegative. Each CDR3 is given with its conserved first and last residue. A D gene is named only where the DNA matches it firmly. Clone size, where shown, is once, few, many, or a class for clones that have expanded.

j_gene	v_gene	d_gene	abundance	CDR3nt	CDR3aa
TRBJ1-3	TRBV7-9	-	-	TGTGCCAGCAGCTTATACGGGAACACCATATATTTT	CASSLYGNTIYF
TRBJ1-1	TRBV5-1	-	-	TGCGCCAGCAGCTTGGATGGCATGAACACTGAAGCTTTCTTT	CASSLDGMNTEAFF
TRBJ1-1	TRBV7-9	-	few	TGTGCCAGCAGCCCCCCAGGAAACACTGAAGCTTTCTTT	CASSPPGNTEAFF
TRBJ2-2	TRBV7-3	TRBD1	-	TGTGCCAGCAGTCTGACAGGGGGAGGGACCGGGGAGCTGTTTTTT	CASSLTGGGTGELFF
TRBJ1-1	TRBV28	-	-	TGTGCCAGCAGTTTACTGTCGAACACTGAAGCTTTCTTT	CASSLLSNTEAFF
TRBJ2-1	TRBV6-1	TRBD1	once	TGTGCCAGCAGTGAAGGGTACAGGGGGCTGGAGGAGCAGTTCTTC	CASSEGYRGLEEQFF
TRBJ1-1	TRBV5-1	-	-	TGCGCCAGCAGCGCGGGGACGAACACTGAAGCTTTCTTT	CASSAGTNTEAFF
TRBJ1-2	TRBV5-1	TRBD1	-	TGCGCCAGCGCACGATTAGGGACAGGGGGCGTTGATGGCTACACCTTC	CASARLGTGGVDGYTF
TRBJ2-7	TRBV9	-	-	TGTGCCAGCAGCGGACTGATAGGTACTAACGAGCAGTACTTC	CASSGLIGTNEQYF
TRBJ1-2	TRBV19	TRBD1	-	TGTGCCAGTAGTATTCAAGGGGGGACAGGGGATGGCTACACCTTC	CASSIQGGTGDGYTF
TRBJ1-2	TRBV10-3	TRBD1	once	TGTGCCATCGGTGAGACGGGGGACAGGGGCTATGGCTACACCTTC	CAIGETGDRGYGYTF
TRBJ2-2	TRBV2	TRBD2	-	TGTGCCAGCAGTGAAGCGAGGACAGCGGGGGGACGAAAAGCCGGGGAGCTGTTTTTT	CASSEARTAGGRKAGELFF
TRBJ1-5	TRBV28	-	-	TGTGCCAGCAGTTTACTTAACAGGGAGTCCCAGCATTTT	CASSLLNRESQHF
TRBJ2-5	TRBV9	-	-	TGTGCCAGCAGCGTAGTCGGGGGAGGGACAGGCCAAGAGACCCAGTACTTC	CASSVVGGGTGQETQYF
TRBJ2-1	TRBV27	TRBD2	-	TGTGCCAGCAGTCCTAGCGGGGGGGCCTCCGGGGAGCAGTTCTTC	CASSPSGGASGEQFF
TRBJ2-7	TRBV2	TRBD2	-	TGTGCCAGCAGTGGACTAGCAGACGTCTCCTACGAGCAGTACTTC	CASSGLADVSYEQYF
TRBJ2-1	TRBV5-8	TRBD2	-	TGTGCCAGCAGCTTGGGGACTAGCGGGGGGGATGAGCAGTTCTTC	CASSLGTSGGDEQFF
TRBJ2-2	TRBV5-1	-	-	TGCGCCAGCAGTCTGAACACCGGGGAGCTGTTTTTT	CASSLNTGELFF
TRBJ2-2	TRBV5-1	TRBD2	-	TGCGCCAGCAGCTTGGCGGGACTAGCGGGGGGCCAGGCGCTGTTTTTT	CASSLAGLAGGQALFF
TRBJ1-2	TRBV27	TRBD1	-	TGTGCCAGCAGTTTTACTGGGGACAGCTTCTATGGCTACACCTTC	CASSFTGDSFYGYTF
TRBJ2-1	TRBV9	TRBD2	-	TGTGCCAGCAGCGGACTAAGCGGGGGGAATTACAATGAGCAGTTCTTC	CASSGLSGGNYNEQFF
TRBJ1-2	TRBV23-1	-	-	TGCGCCAGCAGTCAGTACCGGGCAGGAGGGAGTTTCTATGGCTACACCTTC	CASSQYRAGGSFYGYTF
TRBJ2-3	TRBV27	-	-	TGTGCCAGCAGTATCGGCGGGGATACGCAGTATTTT	CASSIGGDTQYF
TRBJ1-2	TRBV29-1	-	-	TGCAGCGTTGAAGTGTTGATCGGGGTTAAGTATGGCTACACCTTC	CSVEVLIGVKYGYTF
TRBJ2-5	TRBV7-8	TRBD1	-	TGTGCCAGCAGCCTCAACCCGGGACAGGGGGCAGGAGAGACCCAGTACTTC	CASSLNPGQGAGETQYF
TRBJ1-3	TRBV2	-	few	TGTGCCAGCAGTGAAGCTCTGGGGAGCGGAAACACCATATATTTT	CASSEALGSGNTIYF
TRBJ2-3	TRBV7-2	TRBD2	-	TGTGCCAGCAGCCGGCTAGCGGGGGGGCACACAGATACGCAGTATTTT	CASSRLAGGHTDTQYF
TRBJ2-7	TRBV19	-	-	TGTGCCAGTACCCAACAGTTGAACTCCTACGAGCAGTACTTC	CASTQQLNSYEQYF
TRBJ2-7	TRBV6-1	-	-	TGTGCCAGCAGGGACAACTACGAGCAGTACTTC	CASRDNYEQYF
TRBJ2-3	TRBV18	-	-	TGTGCCAGCTCACCACGGACACAGGAGATTAGCACAGATACGCAGTATTTT	CASSPRTQEISTDTQYF
TRBJ2-3	TRBV7-9	TRBD2	-	TGTGCCAGCAGCTTAGGGGGTAGCGGGGTCACAGATACGCAGTATTTT	CASSLGGSGVTDTQYF
TRBJ2-1	TRBV19	TRBD2	-	TGTGCCAGTAGGACTAGCGGGTCTTTCTACAATGAGCAGTTCTTC	CASRTSGSFYNEQFF
TRBJ2-2	TRBV10-3	-	-	TGTGCCATCAGTGAGGGGGGCCGGGACGGGGAGCTGTTTTTT	CAISEGGRDGELFF
TRBJ1-2	TRBV27	TRBD1	few	TGTGCCAGCCCCGACAGGGCGGACTATGGCTACACCTTC	CASPDRADYGYTF
TRBJ1-4	TRBV6-1	-	-	TGTGCCAGTTCAGGGTTCAGAACTAATGAAAAACTGTTTTTT	CASSGFRTNEKLFF
TRBJ2-3	TRBV6-1	TRBD2	-	TGTGCCAGCAGGGGACTAGCTGTCACAGATACGCAGTATTTT	CASRGLAVTDTQYF
TRBJ1-5	TRBV4-1	-	few	TGCGCCAGCAGCCAATCCTGGGGGGTCCAGCCCCAGCATTTT	CASSQSWGVQPQHF
TRBJ1-1	TRBV6-6	TRBD1	-	TGTGCCATCCAACGGACAGGGAGGAACACTGAAGCTTTCTTT	CAIQRTGRNTEAFF
TRBJ2-7	TRBV5-1	TRBD1	-	TGCGCCAGCAGCTTGAGACAGGGGGCGGATGAGCAGTACTTC	CASSLRQGADEQYF
TRBJ1-2	TRBV5-5	-	-	TGTGCCAGCAGCCCGATCGCCTCGGGGGTAAAGAACTATGGCTACACCTTC	CASSPIASGVKNYGYTF
TRBJ2-5	TRBV6-6	TRBD1	few	TGTGCCAGCAGTTACGGGACAGGGGGCGCAAAGACCCAGTACTTC	CASSYGTGGAKTQYF
TRBJ1-2	TRBV6-5	TRBD1	-	TGTGCCAGCGCGAATGACAGGGTCTATGGCTACACCTTC	CASANDRVYGYTF
TRBJ2-5	TRBV5-1	TRBD2	few	TGCGCCAGCAGCCCTAGGACTAGCAGGCAAGAGACCCAGTACTTC	CASSPRTSRQETQYF